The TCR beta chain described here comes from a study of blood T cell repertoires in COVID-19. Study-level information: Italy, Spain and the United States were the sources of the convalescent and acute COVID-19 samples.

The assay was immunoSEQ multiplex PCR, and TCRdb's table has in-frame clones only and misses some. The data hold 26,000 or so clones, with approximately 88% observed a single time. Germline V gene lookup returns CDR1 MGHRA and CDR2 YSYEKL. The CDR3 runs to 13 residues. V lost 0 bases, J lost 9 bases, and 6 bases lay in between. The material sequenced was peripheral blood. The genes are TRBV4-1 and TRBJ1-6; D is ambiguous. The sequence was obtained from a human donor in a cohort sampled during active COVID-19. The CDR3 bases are TGCGCCAGCAGCCAAGAGGAGGGTTCACCCCTCCACTTT. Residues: CASSQEEGSPLHF.